The clone carrying this T cell receptor beta chain was seen a few times. Its antigen is not identified. This entry belongs to a study of T-cell memory formation after mild COVID-19. Germline V lookup: CDR1 SEHNR, CDR2 FQNEAQ (reference sequence). Trimming cost V 1 base and J 3 bases, with 16 bases left between them. The CDR3 consists of 17 residues. TCRdb recomputed calls from the 5' RACE reads with MiXCR, one row per CDR3 protein. The data show around 340,000 distinct CDR3 sequences, around a fifth seen once. Study observations and caveats: Later expanders leaned toward CD4+, whereas clones contracting from day 15 to 85 were balanced CD4/CD8. A subset of responding clones appeared in pre-infection memory, suggesting cross-reactive memory joined.

The sequence was obtained from an adult woman who had mild COVID-19 (a few samples of this study predate the infection). Cell type and time point are not known. The specimen sequenced was PBMCs or a T cell subset sorted from them (not recorded which). This chain connects TRBV7-9 to TRBJ2-4; D call uncertain. CDR3 sequence: CASSLERTANSKNIQYF. CDR3 DNA sequence: TGTGCCAGCAGCTTAGAAAGGACCGCCAACAGCAAAAACATTCAGTACTTC. The full variable domain, with the rest looked up from reference TRBV7-9 and TRBJ2-4, is DTGVSQNPRHKITKRGQNVTFRCDPISEHNRLYWYRQTLGQGPEFLTYFQNEAQLEKSRLLSDRFSAERPKGSFSTLEIQRTEQGDSAMYLCASSLERTANSKNIQYFGAGTRLSVL.